The 22 T cell receptor beta chains given below trace back to one sample, sequenced in a study of control samples from healthy donors and cancer patients. Produced via immunoSEQ multiplex PCR; TCRdb's table is partial and in-frame only. Of about 55,000 clones listed, approximately 95% are singletons. Material: blood. These receptors all stem from a woman aged 25 to 39 in good health.

This chain links TRBV5-5 with TRBJ2-2, with 8 nucleotides matching TRBD1. The CDR3 consists of 16 residues. Germline CDR1 reads SGHKS; CDR2 reads YYEKEE (reference sequence). The J segment lost 1 base and the V segment lost 0 bases, leaving 2 bases of the junction unmatched. CDR3 sequence (DNA): TGTGCCAGCAGCTTGGGAACAGGGGGGAACACCGGGGAGCTGTTTTTT. It specifies CASSLGTGGNTGELFF.

The chain couples TRBV6-5 to TRBJ1-5; no firm D call. Per the germline V gene, CDR1 is MNHEY and CDR2 is SVGAGI. The CDR3 spans 14 residues. Trimming removed 1 base from V and 7 bases from J, with 11 bases in between. CDR3 in DNA: TGTGCCAGCAGTTACTGGGAGGGTGCGCAGCCCCAGCATTTT. Protein product: CASSYWEGAQPQHF.

The chain uses TRBV28 and TRBJ1-4; the D is unclear. Trimming left V 7 bases short and J 2 bases short, with 14 bases between. In germline, CDR1 is MDHEN, CDR2 SYDVKM. This CDR3 spans 15 amino acids. The CDR3 spells CASTFPGVTNEKLFF. Here the CDR3 DNA reads TGTGCCAGCACCTTCCCCGGGGTTACTAATGAAAAACTGTTTTTT.

In this sample, this clone turned up once. This rearrangement joins TRBV27 to TRBJ2-1; TRBD2 matches 8 bases. CDR1 is MNHEY, CDR2 SMNVEV, per germline (reference sequence). After removal of 4 bases from V and 6 bases from J, the junction contained 11 bases not matched to a gene. The CDR3 extends over 16 amino acids. CDR3 DNA: TGTGCCAGCAGTTCCGTCGGAGCGGGAGAGTTCAATGAGCAGTTCTTC. This sequence encodes CASSSVGAGEFNEQFF.

The CDR3 protein is CASSPRQGEVYGYTF. In nucleotides, the CDR3 is TGTGCCAGCAGCCCACGGCAGGGGGAGGTCTATGGCTACACCTTC. The genes are TRBV7-2 and TRBJ1-2; 7 positions match TRBD1. The germline V gene has CDR1 SGHTA and CDR2 FQGNSA. Losses at the gene ends were 5 bases for V and 4 bases for J; bases not matched to a gene: 10. This CDR3 spans 15 amino acids.

The chain has TRBV29-1 and TRBJ2-1; no clear D gene. Germline V gene lookup returns CDR1 SQVTM and CDR2 ANQGSEA. The CDR3 spans 12 residues. Trimming cost V 5 bases and J 6 bases, with 11 bases left between them. CDR3 loop: CSVPVGSNEQFF. As DNA, the CDR3 is TGCAGCGTTCCGGTAGGGTCCAATGAGCAGTTCTTC.

V gene TRBV18 combines with J gene TRBJ1-1, with 7 nucleotides matching TRBD1. V trimming: 3 bases; J trimming: 1 base; junction bases outside the gene matches: 14. Germline values: CDR1 KGHSH, CDR2 LQKENI. The CDR3 runs 18 residues. The CDR3 region has the DNA TGTGCCAGCTCACCGATAGCCGGATCCGGGACAGAGAACACTGAAGCTTTCTTT. Encoded protein: CASSPIAGSGTENTEAFF.

The chain joins TRBV9 to TRBJ2-1; D is ambiguous. Per germline, CDR1 SGDLS and CDR2 YYNGEE. Trimming took off 8 bases at V and 10 bases at J, with 13 bases between the two ends. The CDR3 contains 11 residues. This CDR3 reads CASGMGSEQFF. The CDR3 nucleotides read TGTGCCAGTGGAATGGGTTCGGAGCAGTTCTTC.

The chain is built from TRBV30 and TRBJ2-5; maybe TRBD2 (7 bases). The CDR3 sequence is 13 residues long. The V gene's germline CDR1 is GTSNPN and CDR2 SVGIG (reference sequence). V shed 3 bases and J shed 4 bases, with 12 bases lying between them. The CDR3 here is CAWSIGGRETQYF. CDR3 coding DNA: TGTGCCTGGAGCATCGGGGGGCGAGAGACCCAGTACTTC.

The rearrangement uses TRBV18 and TRBJ2-7, with 8 bases matching TRBD2. This CDR3 has 14 residues. Trimming took 2 bases from V and 3 from J; bases not matched to a gene: 3. Germline lookup yields CDR1 KGHSH and CDR2 LQKENI. The CDR3 spells CASSPSGGRYEQYF. As DNA, the CDR3 is TGTGCCAGCTCACCAAGCGGGGGTCGCTACGAGCAGTACTTC.

The genes are TRBV28 and TRBJ1-1; the D is unclear. The V end was cut by 2 bases, the J end by 0 bases, with 7 bases between. CDR1 MDHEN and CDR2 SYDVKM come from the germline V gene. The CDR3 length is 14 residues. The CDR3 nucleotides read TGTGCCAGCAGTTTAGGGTGGATGAACACTGAAGCTTTCTTT. Encoded protein: CASSLGWMNTEAFF. The complete variable domain, with remaining parts taken from reference TRBV28 and TRBJ1-1, reads DVKVTQSSRYLVKRTGEKVFLECVQDMDHENMFWYRQDPGLGLRLIYFSYDVKMKEKGDIPEGYSVSREKKERFSLILESASTNQTSMYLCASSLGWMNTEAFFGQGTRLTVV.

The chain joins TRBV15 to TRBJ2-1; the D is unclear. The germline V gene has CDR1 LNHNV and CDR2 YYDKDF (reference sequence). Trimming shortened V by 0 bases and J by 6 bases, and 12 bases separated the two germline ends. CDR3 size: 15 residues. CDR3 in amino acids: CATSREETPGNEQFF. As DNA, the CDR3 is TGTGCCACCAGCAGAGAGGAAACCCCTGGCAATGAGCAGTTCTTC.

The chain combines TRBV7-9 with TRBJ2-1; D may be TRBD2 (6 bases). With 0 bases removed from V and 6 bases from J, the gap between germline ends came to 6 bases. The germline CDR1 and CDR2 sequences are SEHNR and FQNEAQ (reference sequence). The CDR3 runs 13 residues. The DNA for the CDR3 is TGTGCCAGCAGCTTAGCGGGACTCAATGAGCAGTTCTTC. Translating gives CASSLAGLNEQFF.

The chain uses TRBV28 and TRBJ2-5; TRBD1 is a possible D gene (6 bases). The V gene's germline CDR1 is MDHEN and CDR2 SYDVKM. V was pared by 7 bases and J by 4 bases, with 16 bases between. The CDR3 is made up of 14 amino acids. CDR3 loop: CASTYGVGAETQYF. As DNA, the CDR3 is TGTGCCAGCACCTACGGGGTGGGGGCAGAGACCCAGTACTTC. The variable domain in full, completed from reference TRBV28 and TRBJ2-5, reads DVKVTQSSRYLVKRTGEKVFLECVQDMDHENMFWYRQDPGLGLRLIYFSYDVKMKEKGDIPEGYSVSREKKERFSLILESASTNQTSMYLCASTYGVGAETQYFGPGTRLLVL.

This clone was seen once. J is TRBJ1-1 and V is TRBV15, with a tentative D call TRBD1 (5 bases). The germline V gene encodes CDR1 LNHNV and CDR2 YYDKDF (reference sequence). Between the trimmed V and J ends, which lost 4 bases and 5 bases, there was a span of 14 bases. This CDR3 region has 14 residues. Written as DNA, the CDR3 is TGTGCCACCAGCAACCTCCGGGGGGGGACTGAAGCTTTCTTT. Its translation is CATSNLRGGTEAFF.

The rearrangement uses TRBV5-1 and TRBJ2-1; 8 bases map to TRBD1. The CDR3 consists of 16 residues. CDR1 is SGHRS and CDR2 is YFSETQ in the germline V gene. V was pared by 5 bases and J by 4 bases, with 11 bases of the junction left unmatched. The CDR3 sequence is CASSNPGQAKYNEQFF. In DNA form, the CDR3 reads TGCGCCAGCAGTAATCCGGGACAGGCTAAATACAATGAGCAGTTCTTC.

The chain recombines TRBV14 with TRBJ2-7; 12 bases fit TRBD2. The trim removed 1 base at V and 3 bases at J, leaving 7 bases unmatched. CDR3 length: 17 amino acids. Germline CDR1 and CDR2: SGHDN and FVKESK. CDR3 bases: TGTGCCAGCAGCCAAGGGGACGGACTAGCGGGAATCTACGAGCAGTACTTC. Translating gives CASSQGDGLAGIYEQYF. Filled out from reference TRBV14 and TRBJ2-7, the complete variable domain reads EAGVTQFPSHSVIEKGQTVTLRCDPISGHDNLYWYRRVMGKEIKFLLHFVKESKQDESGMPNNRFLAERTGGTYSTLKVQPAELEDSGVYFCASSQGDGLAGIYEQYFGPGTRLTVT.

The chain recombines TRBV4-1 with TRBJ2-7; D remains unclear. V gave up 2 bases and J gave up 3 bases, with 11 bases separating them. The CDR3 loop spans 14 amino acids. The germline V gene has CDR1 MGHRA and CDR2 YSYEKL. This chain's CDR3 is CASSQSAGFYEQYF. In nucleotides, the CDR3 is TGCGCCAGCAGCCAAAGTGCAGGCTTCTACGAGCAGTACTTC.

The chain is built from TRBV2 and TRBJ1-5, with 11 bases matching TRBD1. This CDR3 is 14 amino acids long. V gave up 6 bases and J gave up 6 bases; unmatched junction bases: 4. Germline V gene data show CDR1 as SNHLY and CDR2 as FYNNEI. The CDR3 is CASSRTGGGQPQHF. The CDR3 nucleotides are TGTGCCAGCAGCAGGACAGGGGGCGGTCAGCCCCAGCATTTT.

The rearrangement links TRBV13 to TRBJ1-2, with a possible D match to TRBD1 (5 bases). Germline V CDR1 and CDR2: PRHDT, FYEKMQ (reference sequence). With 0 bases removed from V and 4 bases from J, the gap between germline ends came to 6 bases. CDR3 size: 13 residues. CDR3 DNA: TGTGCCAGCAGCTTAGGAGGGGCCTATGGCTACACCTTC. It codes for CASSLGGAYGYTF.

The gene calls are TRBV6-1 and TRBJ1-6; D is ambiguous. This CDR3 has 16 residues. Trimming stripped 0 bases from V and 10 bases from J, with 16 bases between. CDR1 is MNHNS, CDR2 SASEGT, per germline. CDR3 sequence: CASSEALSWLDSPLHF. The CDR3 DNA reads as TGTGCCAGCAGTGAAGCGTTGTCCTGGTTGGACTCACCCCTCCACTTT.

CDR3 residues: CASSLQGDPEKLFF. CDR3 sequence (DNA): TGTGCCAGCAGCTTACAAGGTGACCCTGAAAAACTGTTTTTT. The chain joins TRBV5-4 to TRBJ1-4; no definite D call. V lost 2 bases, J lost 7 bases, and 12 bases lay in between. This CDR3 has 14 amino acids. CDR1 and CDR2 (germline): SGHNT, YYREEE (reference sequence).